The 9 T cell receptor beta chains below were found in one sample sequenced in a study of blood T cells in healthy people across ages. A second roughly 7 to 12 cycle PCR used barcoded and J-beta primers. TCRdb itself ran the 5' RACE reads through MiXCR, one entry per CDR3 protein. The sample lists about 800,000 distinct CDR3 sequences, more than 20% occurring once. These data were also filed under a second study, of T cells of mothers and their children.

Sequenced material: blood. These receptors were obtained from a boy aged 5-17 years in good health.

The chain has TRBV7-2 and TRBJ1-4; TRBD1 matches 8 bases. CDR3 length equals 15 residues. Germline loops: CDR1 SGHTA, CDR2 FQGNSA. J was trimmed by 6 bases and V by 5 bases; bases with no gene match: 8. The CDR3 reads CASSLADREDEKLFF. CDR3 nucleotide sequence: TGTGCCAGCAGCCTCGCGGACAGGGAGGATGAAAAACTGTTTTTT.

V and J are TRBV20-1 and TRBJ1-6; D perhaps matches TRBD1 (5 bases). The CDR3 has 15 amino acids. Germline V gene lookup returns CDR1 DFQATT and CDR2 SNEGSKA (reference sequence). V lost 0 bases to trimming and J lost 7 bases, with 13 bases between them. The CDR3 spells CSARDRGVWNSPLHF. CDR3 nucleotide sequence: TGCAGTGCTAGAGATCGGGGGGTTTGGAATTCACCCCTCCACTTT.

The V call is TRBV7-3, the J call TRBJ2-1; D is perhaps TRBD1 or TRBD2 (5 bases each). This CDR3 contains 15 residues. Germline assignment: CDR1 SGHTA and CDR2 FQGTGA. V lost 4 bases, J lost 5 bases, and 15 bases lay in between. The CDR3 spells CASSSPGTINNEQFF. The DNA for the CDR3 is TGTGCCAGCAGCTCTCCCGGGACCATAAACAATGAGCAGTTCTTC.

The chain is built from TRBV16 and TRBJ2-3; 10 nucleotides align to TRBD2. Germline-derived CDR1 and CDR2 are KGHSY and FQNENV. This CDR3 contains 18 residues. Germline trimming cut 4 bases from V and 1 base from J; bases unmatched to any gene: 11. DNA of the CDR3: TGTGCCAGCAGCCGGATCGTAGCGGGAGGAGCCGGCACAGATACGCAGTATTTT. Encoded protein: CASSRIVAGGAGTDTQYF.

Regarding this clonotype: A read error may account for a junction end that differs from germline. The CDR3 region is CASSGQHQEAQYF. The CDR3 nucleotides read TGTGCCAGCAGCGGACAGCACCAAGAGGCCCAGTACTTC. This rearrangement joins TRBV6-5 to TRBJ2-1, with D possibly TRBD1 on 6 matching bases. TRBJ2-5 explains the end of the DNA better; the J call may be wrong. The CDR3 spans 13 residues. Germline CDR1 and CDR2: MNHEY and SVGAGI.

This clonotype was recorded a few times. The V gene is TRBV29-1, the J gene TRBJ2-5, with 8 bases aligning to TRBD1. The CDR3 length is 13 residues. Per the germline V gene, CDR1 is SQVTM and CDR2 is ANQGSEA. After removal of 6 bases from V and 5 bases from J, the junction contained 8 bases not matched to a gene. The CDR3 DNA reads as TGCAGCGTGGAGCGGCAGGGGGCCGAGACCCAGTACTTC. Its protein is CSVERQGAETQYF.

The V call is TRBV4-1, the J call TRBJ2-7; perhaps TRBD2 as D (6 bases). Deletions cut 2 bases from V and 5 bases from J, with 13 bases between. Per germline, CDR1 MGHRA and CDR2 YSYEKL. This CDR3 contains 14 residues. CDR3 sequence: CASSQPEGRNEQYF. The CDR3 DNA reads TGCGCCAGCAGCCAACCGGAGGGGAGGAACGAGCAGTACTTC.

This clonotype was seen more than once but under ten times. This CDR3 is CASSLAAGKLFF. CDR3 bases: TGTGCCAGCAGCTTAGCGGCGGGGAAACTGTTTTTT. This chain connects TRBV11-2 to TRBJ1-4, with D uncertain. Trimming removed 1 base at V and 11 bases at J, with 8 bases between. The CDR3 sequence is 12 residues long. From germline, CDR1 is SGHAT and CDR2 FQNNGV.

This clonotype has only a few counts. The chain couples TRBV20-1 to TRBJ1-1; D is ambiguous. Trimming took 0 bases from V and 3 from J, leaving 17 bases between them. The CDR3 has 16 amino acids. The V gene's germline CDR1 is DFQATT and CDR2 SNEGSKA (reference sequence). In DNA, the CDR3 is TGCAGTGCTAGAGACCCCCCCCGTGGATCGTACACTGAAGCTTTCTTT. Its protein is CSARDPPRGSYTEAFF.